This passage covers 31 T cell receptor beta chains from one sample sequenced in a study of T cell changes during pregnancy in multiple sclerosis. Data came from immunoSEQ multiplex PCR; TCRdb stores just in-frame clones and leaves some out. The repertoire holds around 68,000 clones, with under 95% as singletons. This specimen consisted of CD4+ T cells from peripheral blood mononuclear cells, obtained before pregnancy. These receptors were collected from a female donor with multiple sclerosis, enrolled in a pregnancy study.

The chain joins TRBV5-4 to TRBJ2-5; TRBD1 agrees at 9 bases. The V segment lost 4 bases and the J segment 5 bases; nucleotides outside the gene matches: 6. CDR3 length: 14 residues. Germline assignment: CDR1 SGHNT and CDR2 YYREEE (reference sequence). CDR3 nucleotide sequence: TGTGCCAGCAGCGGACCGGGACAGGGCGAGACCCAGTACTTC. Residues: CASSGPGQGETQYF. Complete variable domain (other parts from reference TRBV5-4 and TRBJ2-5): ETGVTQSPTHLIKTRGQQVTLRCSSQSGHNTVSWYQQALGQGPQFIFQYYREEENGRGNFPPRFSGLQFPNYSSELNVNALELDDSALYLCASSGPGQGETQYFGPGTRLLVL.

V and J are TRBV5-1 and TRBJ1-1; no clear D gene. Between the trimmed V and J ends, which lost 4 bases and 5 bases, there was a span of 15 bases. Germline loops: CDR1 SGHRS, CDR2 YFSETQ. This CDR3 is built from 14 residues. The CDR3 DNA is TGCGCCAGCAGCACGTCACCGGTCGGGACTGAAGCTTTCTTT. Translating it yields CASSTSPVGTEAFF.

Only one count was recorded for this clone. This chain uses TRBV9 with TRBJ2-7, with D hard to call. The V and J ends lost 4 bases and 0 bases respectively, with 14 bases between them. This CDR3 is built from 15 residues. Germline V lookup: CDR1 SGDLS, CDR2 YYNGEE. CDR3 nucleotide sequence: TGTGCCAGCAGCCCCCACTCGGAGAGCTCCTACGAGCAGTACTTC. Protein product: CASSPHSESSYEQYF.

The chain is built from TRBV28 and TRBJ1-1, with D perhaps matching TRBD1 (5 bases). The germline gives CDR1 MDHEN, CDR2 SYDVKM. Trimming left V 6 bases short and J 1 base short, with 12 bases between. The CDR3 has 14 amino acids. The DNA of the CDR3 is TGTGCCAGCAGCTGGGGGGGGACGAACACTGAAGCTTTCTTT. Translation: CASSWGGTNTEAFF.

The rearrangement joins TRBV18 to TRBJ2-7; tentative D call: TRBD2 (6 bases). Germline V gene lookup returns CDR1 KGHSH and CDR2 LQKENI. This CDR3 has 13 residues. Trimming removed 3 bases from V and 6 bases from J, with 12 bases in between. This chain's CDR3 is CASSPLANGEQYF. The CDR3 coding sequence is TGTGCCAGCTCACCCCTAGCGAATGGCGAGCAGTACTTC.

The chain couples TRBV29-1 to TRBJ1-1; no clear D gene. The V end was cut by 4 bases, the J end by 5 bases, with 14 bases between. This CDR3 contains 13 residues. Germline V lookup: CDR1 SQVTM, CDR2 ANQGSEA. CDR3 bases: TGCAGCGTTGTTCGGCCCCCGGGGACTGAAGCTTTCTTT. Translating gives CSVVRPPGTEAFF.

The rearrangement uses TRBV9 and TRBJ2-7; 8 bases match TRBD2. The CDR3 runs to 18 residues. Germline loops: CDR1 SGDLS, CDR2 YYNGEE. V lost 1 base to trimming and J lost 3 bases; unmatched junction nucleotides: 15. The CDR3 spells CASSVSPGGQSGDYEQYF. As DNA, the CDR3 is TGTGCCAGCAGCGTAAGCCCGGGAGGGCAGTCGGGGGACTACGAGCAGTACTTC.

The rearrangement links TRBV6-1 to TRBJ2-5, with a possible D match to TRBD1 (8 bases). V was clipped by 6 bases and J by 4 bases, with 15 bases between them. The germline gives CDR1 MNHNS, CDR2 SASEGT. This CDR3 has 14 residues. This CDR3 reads CASSGQGGGETQYF. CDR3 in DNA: TGTGCCAGCAGCGGACAGGGAGGGGGAGAGACCCAGTACTTC.

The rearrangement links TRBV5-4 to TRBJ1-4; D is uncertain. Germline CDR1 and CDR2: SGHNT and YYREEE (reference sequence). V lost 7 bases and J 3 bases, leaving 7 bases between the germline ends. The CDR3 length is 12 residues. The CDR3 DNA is TGTGCCAGCTCCTCCCCTAATGAAAAACTGTTTTTT. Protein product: CASSSPNEKLFF. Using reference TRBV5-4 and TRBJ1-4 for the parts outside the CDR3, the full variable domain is ETGVTQSPTHLIKTRGQQVTLRCSSQSGHNTVSWYQQALGQGPQFIFQYYREEENGRGNFPPRFSGLQFPNYSSELNVNALELDDSALYLCASSSPNEKLFFGSGTQLSVL.

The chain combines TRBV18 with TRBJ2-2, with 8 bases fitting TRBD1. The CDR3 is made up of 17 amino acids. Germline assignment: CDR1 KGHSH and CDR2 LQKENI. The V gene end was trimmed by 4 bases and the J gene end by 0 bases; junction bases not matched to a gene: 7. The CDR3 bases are TGTGCCAGCTCACGACAGGGGATAGGGGCGAACACCGGGGAGCTGTTTTTT. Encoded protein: CASSRQGIGANTGELFF.

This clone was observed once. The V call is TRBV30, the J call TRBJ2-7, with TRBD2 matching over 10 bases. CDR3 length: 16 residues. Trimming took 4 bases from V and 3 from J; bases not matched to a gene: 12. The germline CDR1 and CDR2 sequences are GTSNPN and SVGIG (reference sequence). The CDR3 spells CAWNRARSGRDYEQYF. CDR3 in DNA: TGTGCCTGGAATAGGGCCAGAAGCGGGAGGGACTACGAGCAGTACTTC.

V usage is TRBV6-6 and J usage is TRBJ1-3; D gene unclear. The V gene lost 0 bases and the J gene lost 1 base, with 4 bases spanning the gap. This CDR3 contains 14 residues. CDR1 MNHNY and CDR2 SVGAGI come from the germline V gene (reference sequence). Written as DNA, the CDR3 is TGTGCCAGCAGTTACTCCCCATCTGGAAACACCATATATTTT. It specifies CASSYSPSGNTIYF.

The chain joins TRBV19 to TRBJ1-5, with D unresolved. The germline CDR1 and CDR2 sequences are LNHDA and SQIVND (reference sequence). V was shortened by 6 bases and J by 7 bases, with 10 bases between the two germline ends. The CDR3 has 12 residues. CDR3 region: CASRARGQPQHF. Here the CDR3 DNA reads TGTGCCAGTAGGGCCAGAGGGCAGCCCCAGCATTTT.

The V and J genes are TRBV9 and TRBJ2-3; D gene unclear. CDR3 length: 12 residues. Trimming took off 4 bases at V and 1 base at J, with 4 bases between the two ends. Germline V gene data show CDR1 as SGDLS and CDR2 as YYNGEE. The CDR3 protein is CASSPGTDTQYF. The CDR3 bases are TGTGCCAGCAGCCCCGGCACAGATACGCAGTATTTT.

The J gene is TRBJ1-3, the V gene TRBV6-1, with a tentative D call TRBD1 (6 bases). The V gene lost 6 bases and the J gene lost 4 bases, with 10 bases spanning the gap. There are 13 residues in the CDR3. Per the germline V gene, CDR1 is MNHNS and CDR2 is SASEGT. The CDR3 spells CASSLDRGNTIYF. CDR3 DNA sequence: TGTGCCAGCAGCCTCGACAGGGGAAACACCATATATTTT.

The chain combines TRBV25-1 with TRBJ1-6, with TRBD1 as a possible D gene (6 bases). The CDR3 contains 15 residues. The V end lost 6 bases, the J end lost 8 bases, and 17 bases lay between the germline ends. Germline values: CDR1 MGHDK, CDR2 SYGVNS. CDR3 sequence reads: CASRPTGRGDSPLHF. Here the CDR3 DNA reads TGTGCCAGCAGGCCGACGGGCAGGGGTGATTCACCCCTCCACTTT.

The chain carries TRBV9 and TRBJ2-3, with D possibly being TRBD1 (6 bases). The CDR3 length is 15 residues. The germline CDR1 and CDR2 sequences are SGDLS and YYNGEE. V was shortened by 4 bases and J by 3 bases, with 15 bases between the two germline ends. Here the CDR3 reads CASSTHRVGTDTQYF. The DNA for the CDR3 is TGTGCCAGCAGCACCCACAGGGTGGGGACAGATACGCAGTATTTT.

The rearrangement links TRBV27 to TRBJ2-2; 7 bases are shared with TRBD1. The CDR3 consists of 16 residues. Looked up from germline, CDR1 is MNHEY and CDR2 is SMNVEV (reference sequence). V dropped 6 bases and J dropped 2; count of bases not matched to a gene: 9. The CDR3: CASSPPGQQNTGELFF. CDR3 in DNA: TGTGCCAGCAGCCCCCCGGGACAGCAAAACACCGGGGAGCTGTTTTTT.

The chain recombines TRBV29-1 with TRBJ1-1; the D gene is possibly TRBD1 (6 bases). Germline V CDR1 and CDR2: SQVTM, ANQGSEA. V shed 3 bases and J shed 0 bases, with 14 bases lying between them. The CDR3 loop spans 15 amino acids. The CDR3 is CSVDLGQGLNTEAFF. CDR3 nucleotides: TGCAGCGTTGATCTCGGGCAGGGGCTGAACACTGAAGCTTTCTTT.

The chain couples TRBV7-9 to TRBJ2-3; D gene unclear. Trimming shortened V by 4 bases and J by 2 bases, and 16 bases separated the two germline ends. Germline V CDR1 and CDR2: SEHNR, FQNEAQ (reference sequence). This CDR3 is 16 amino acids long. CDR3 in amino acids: CASSSPSLTYTDTQYF. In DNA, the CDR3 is TGTGCCAGCAGCTCCCCTAGTTTGACCTACACAGATACGCAGTATTTT. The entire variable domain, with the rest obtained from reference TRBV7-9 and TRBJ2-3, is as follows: DTGVSQNPRHKITKRGQNVTFRCDPISEHNRLYWYRQTLGQGPEFLTYFQNEAQLEKSRLLSDRFSAERPKGSFSTLEIQRTEQGDSAMYLCASSSPSLTYTDTQYFGPGTRLTVL.

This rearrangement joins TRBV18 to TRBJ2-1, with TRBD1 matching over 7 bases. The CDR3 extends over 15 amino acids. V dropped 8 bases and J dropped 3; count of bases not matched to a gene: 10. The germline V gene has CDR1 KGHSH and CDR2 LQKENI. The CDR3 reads CASREPGQIYNEQFF. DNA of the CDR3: TGTGCCAGCCGTGAACCGGGACAGATCTACAATGAGCAGTTCTTC.

The CDR3: CASSAGQGQPQHF. The CDR3 DNA sequence: TGTGCCAGCAGCGCGGGACAGGGTCAGCCCCAGCATTTT. The chain links TRBV11-1 to TRBJ1-5; 9 nucleotides line up with TRBD1. The CDR3 has 13 amino acids. V was clipped by 5 bases and J by 6 bases; unmatched bases: 2. Germline V lookup: CDR1 SGHAT, CDR2 FQDESV (reference sequence).

The CDR3 sequence: CASKGSGHTSWGETQYF. For the CDR3, the DNA is TGTGCCAGCAAAGGCTCGGGACATACGTCCTGGGGAGAGACCCAGTACTTC. The V gene is TRBV28, the J gene TRBJ2-5, with D possibly TRBD1 on 6 matching bases. The germline V gene has CDR1 MDHEN and CDR2 SYDVKM. This CDR3 contains 17 residues. V was cut by 7 bases and J by 4 bases, with 25 bases left in between.

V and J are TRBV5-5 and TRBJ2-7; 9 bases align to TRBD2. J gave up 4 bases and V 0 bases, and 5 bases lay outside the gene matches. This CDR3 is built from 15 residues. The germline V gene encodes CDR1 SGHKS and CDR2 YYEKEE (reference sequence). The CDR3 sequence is CASSLDGGGAYEQYF. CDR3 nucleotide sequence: TGTGCCAGCAGCTTGGATGGCGGGGGGGCATACGAGCAGTACTTC.

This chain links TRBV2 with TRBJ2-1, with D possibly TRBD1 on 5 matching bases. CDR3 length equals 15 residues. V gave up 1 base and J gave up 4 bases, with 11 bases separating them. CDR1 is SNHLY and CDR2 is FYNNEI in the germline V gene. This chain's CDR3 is CASSEGPGFYNEQFF. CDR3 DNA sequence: TGTGCCAGCAGTGAAGGTCCAGGGTTTTACAATGAGCAGTTCTTC.

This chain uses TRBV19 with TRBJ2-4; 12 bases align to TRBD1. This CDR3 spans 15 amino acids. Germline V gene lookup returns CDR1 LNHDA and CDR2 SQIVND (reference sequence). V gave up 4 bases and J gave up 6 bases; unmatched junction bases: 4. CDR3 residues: CASSTPGQGANIQYF. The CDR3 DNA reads TGTGCCAGTAGTACTCCGGGACAGGGGGCAAACATTCAGTACTTC.

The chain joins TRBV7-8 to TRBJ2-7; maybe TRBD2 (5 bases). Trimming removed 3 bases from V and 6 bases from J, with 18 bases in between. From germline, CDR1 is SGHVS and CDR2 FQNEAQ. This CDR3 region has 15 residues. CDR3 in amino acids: CASSFGRDPRSEQYF. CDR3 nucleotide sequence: TGTGCCAGCAGCTTTGGCCGGGATCCTCGCTCCGAGCAGTACTTC.

CDR3 nucleotides: TGTGCCAGCAGTTCTACCGGGACAGGGCTCAACGAGCAGTACTTC. Protein product: CASSSTGTGLNEQYF. The chain has TRBV27 and TRBJ2-7, with TRBD1 matching 9 bases. The CDR3 has 15 residues. Per the germline V gene, CDR1 is MNHEY and CDR2 is SMNVEV (reference sequence). Trimming at V came to 4 bases and at J to 5 bases, leaving 9 bases not matched to a gene.

CDR3 region: CASSHGQGSLHF. DNA for the CDR3: TGTGCCAGCAGCCATGGACAGGGCTCCCTCCACTTT. This rearrangement joins TRBV7-2 to TRBJ1-6; 8 positions agree with TRBD1. CDR3 length: 12 amino acids. Trimming at V came to 5 bases and at J to 14 bases, leaving 5 bases not matched to a gene. Per germline, CDR1 SGHTA and CDR2 FQGNSA.

The CDR3 region is CAWRFRIGELFF. The CDR3 region has the DNA TGTGCCTGGAGGTTCAGGATCGGGGAGCTGTTTTTT. The V call is TRBV30, the J call TRBJ2-2; D is undetermined. This CDR3 has 12 amino acids. CDR1 and CDR2 (germline): GTSNPN, SVGIG (reference sequence). Trimming pared 3 bases from V and 7 bases from J, leaving 9 bases between.

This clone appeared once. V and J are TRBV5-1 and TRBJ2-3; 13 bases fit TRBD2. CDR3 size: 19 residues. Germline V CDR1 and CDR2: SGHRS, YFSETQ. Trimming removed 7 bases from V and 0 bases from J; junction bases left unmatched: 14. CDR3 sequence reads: CASCPGGLAGRDSTDTQYF. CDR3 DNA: TGCGCCAGCTGTCCAGGGGGACTAGCGGGGAGGGATAGCACAGATACGCAGTATTTT.